This TCR beta chain was recorded in a study of CD8 T cells in ankylosing spondylitis. Study-wide results and caveats: A TCR beta motif made of under 10 highly homologous variants seemed typical of ankylosing spondylitis blood. Matched synovial fluid from ankylosing spondylitis patients was reported to be enriched for disease-linked clones.

The V and J ends lost 3 bases and 4 bases respectively, with 9 bases between them. Germline lookup yields CDR1 SEHNR and CDR2 FQNEAQ (reference sequence). The CDR3 totals 13 residues. Making the TCR beta libraries involved quantitative 5'-RACE with molecular barcodes. TCRdb used MiXCR to reprocess the 5' RACE reads, holding one entry per CDR3 protein. The sample carries tens of thousands of distinct CDR3 sequences, about 6% recorded once. This clonotype was counted many times. The antigen is unknown. The sequence came from a male donor with ankylosing spondylitis. J is TRBJ2-5 and V is TRBV7-9; TRBD2 is a possible D gene (6 bases). The sample consisted of synovial fluid, either unsorted or a sorted T cell fraction (not recorded which). The CDR3 sequence is CASSFGGGETQYF. The CDR3 DNA sequence: TGTGCCAGCAGCTTTGGGGGAGGAGAGACCCAGTACTTC.